The entry below gives a single T cell receptor (beta chain) sequence along with its context. It was considered stable Graves' hyperthyroidism when ophthalmopathy did not progress within 18 months. The study based diagnoses on clinical symptoms, serum thyroxine and TRAb, thyroid ultrasound and orbital computed tomography. The V end lost 2 bases, the J end lost 3 bases, and 10 bases lay between the germline ends. CDR1 and CDR2 from the germline V gene are MNHNS and SASEGT. CDR3 size: 15 residues. Template material for amplifying TCR beta CDR3 regions consisted of RNA transcripts. A set of HTBI primers served as the primers for a first-round RT-PCR of the TCR CDR3. In TCRdb, the multiplex PCR reads were re-called with MiXCR into one record per CDR3 protein. The profile shows approximately 560,000 distinct CDR3 sequences, less than 20% of them singletons. This record belongs to a study of T cells in Graves' hyperthyroidism and ophthalmopathy.

The chain combines TRBV6-1 with TRBJ2-2, with D hard to call. The origin of this receptor is a woman in her 30s with Graves' hyperthyroidism. The sequenced material came from blood. CDR3 DNA: TGTGCCAGCAGTGAACTTGGCAGCTACACCGGGGAGCTGTTTTTT. Translated: CASSELGSYTGELFF.